This T cell receptor beta chain was documented in a study of long-term antiretroviral therapy in people with HIV. Whole-study results and caveats: An increase in diversity followed ART, yet levels stayed below transplant donor controls.

Sequencing relied on immunoSEQ assay v3.0, run at survey level. Libraries were prepared by immunoSEQ multiplex PCR; TCRdb keeps only in-frame clonotypes and omits some of them. The sample shows about 22,000 clones, approximately 88% of them seen only once. As concerns this clone: Its antigen is unknown.

The sample consisted of unsorted PBMCs, taken 5.9 years after starting antiretroviral therapy. The TCR was taken from a man between 25 and 39 years old with HIV.

The CDR3: CASSFSGTSGEDTQYF. CDR3 DNA sequence: TGTGCCAGCAGCTTCTCCGGGACTAGCGGAGAAGATACGCAGTATTTT. The rearrangement uses TRBV12-1 and TRBJ2-3; the D call TRBD2 from the table was never checked on the DNA. TRBV12-1 is classified as a pseudogene. The CDR3 is 16 amino acids.